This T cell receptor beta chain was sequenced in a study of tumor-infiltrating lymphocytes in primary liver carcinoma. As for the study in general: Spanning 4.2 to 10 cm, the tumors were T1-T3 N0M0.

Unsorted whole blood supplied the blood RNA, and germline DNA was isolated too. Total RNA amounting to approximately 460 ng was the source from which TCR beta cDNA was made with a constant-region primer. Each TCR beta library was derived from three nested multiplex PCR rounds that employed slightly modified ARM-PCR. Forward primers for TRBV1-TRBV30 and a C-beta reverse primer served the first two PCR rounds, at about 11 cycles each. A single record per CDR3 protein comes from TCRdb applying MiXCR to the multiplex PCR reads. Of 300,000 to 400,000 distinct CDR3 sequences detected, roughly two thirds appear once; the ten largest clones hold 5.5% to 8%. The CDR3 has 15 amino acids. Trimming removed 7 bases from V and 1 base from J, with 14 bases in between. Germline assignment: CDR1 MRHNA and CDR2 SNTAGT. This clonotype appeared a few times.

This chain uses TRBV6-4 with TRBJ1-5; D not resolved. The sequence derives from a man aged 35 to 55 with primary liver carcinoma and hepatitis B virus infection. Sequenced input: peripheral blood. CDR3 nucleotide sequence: TGTGCCAGCAAAGATACACCCCGCAGCAATCAGCCCCAGCATTTT. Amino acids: CASKDTPRSNQPQHF.